This TCR beta chain originates from a study of shared clonotypes between healthy human individuals. Looked up from germline, CDR1 is SGHVS and CDR2 is FQNEAQ. V was clipped by 4 bases and J by 0 bases; unmatched bases: 2. The CDR3 is 17 residues long. Profiled with immunoSEQ multiplex PCR; TCRdb holds only in-frame clones, not every one. The table records 2 million to 2.5 million clones, around 95% of them present only once. The specimen sequenced was naive CD4+ T cells sorted from blood. Subset indicated: CD45RA+ positively selected. The rearrangement uses TRBV7-8 and TRBJ2-1; TRBD2 agrees at 14 bases. The sequence was collected from a young man in good health. CDR3 in amino acids: CASSSGTSGSSYNEQFF. In DNA, the CDR3 is TGTGCCAGCAGCTCAGGGACTAGCGGGAGCTCCTACAATGAGCAGTTCTTC. Full variable domain (remainder filled in from reference TRBV7-8 and TRBJ2-1): GAGVSQSPRYKVAKRGQDVALRCDPISGHVSLFWYQQALGQGPEFLTYFQNEAQLDKSGLPSDRFFAERPEGSVSTLKIQRTQQEDSAVYLCASSSGTSGSSYNEQFFGPGTRLTVL.